Each of the 27 T cell receptor beta chains below was sequenced from the same sample in a study of shared clonotypes between healthy human individuals. Only in-frame clones appear in the TCRdb table, and some are missing; sequencing was by immunoSEQ multiplex PCR. Altogether 2 million to 2.5 million clones are present, around 90% being singletons, with the ten largest covering 0.37%. Sample: naive CD4+ T cells from PBMCs. The sample's subset: CD45RA+ positively selected. The source is a man aged 18 to 29 in good health. Some clones in this sample may be carry-over from other donors' samples.

This clone has only a few counts. The V and J genes are TRBV29-1 and TRBJ1-1; 8 bases align to TRBD1. Trimming took 6 bases from V and 4 from J; bases not matched to a gene: 10. Germline-derived CDR1 and CDR2 are SQVTM and ANQGSEA. This CDR3 spans 14 amino acids. The CDR3, as DNA: TGCAGCGTCCGCGAGACTACAGGGGGCACTGAAGCTTTCTTT. It specifies CSVRETTGGTEAFF.

The chain combines TRBV6-6 with TRBJ2-7, with unresolved D. V was trimmed by 0 bases and J by 0 bases, leaving 9 bases between them. The CDR3 loop spans 15 amino acids. Germline assignment: CDR1 MNHNY and CDR2 SVGAGI (reference sequence). CDR3 protein: CASSYSSAYSYEQYF. The CDR3 region has the DNA TGTGCCAGCAGTTACTCGAGTGCTTACTCCTACGAGCAGTACTTC.

With regard to this clone: This specimen includes other DNA sequences encoding the same CDR3. The V gene is TRBV2, the J gene TRBJ1-4; D is uncertain. The germline V and J ends were trimmed by 6 bases and 5 bases, with 4 bases remaining between them. The CDR3 has 11 residues. Germline CDR1 reads SNHLY; CDR2 reads FYNNEI. CDR3 amino acids: CASRANEKLFF. CDR3 DNA sequence: TGTGCCAGCAGGGCGAATGAAAAACTGTTTTTT.

The CDR3: CATLLGGFVDTQYF. The CDR3 nucleotides read TGTGCCACATTACTGGGGGGATTCGTTGATACGCAGTATTTT. The chain joins TRBV6-1 to TRBJ2-3, with TRBD2 as a possible D gene (6 bases). CDR3 length equals 14 residues. From germline, CDR1 is MNHNS and CDR2 SASEGT. V was pared by 10 bases and J by 6 bases, with 20 bases between.

On this clone: The sample has other DNA sequences that encode this CDR3 too. The chain links TRBV7-3 to TRBJ2-3; either TRBD1 or TRBD2 may fit D (6 bases each). The V end lost 1 base, the J end lost 6 bases, and 11 bases lay between the germline ends. This CDR3 contains 14 residues. CDR1 is SGHTA and CDR2 is FQGTGA in the germline V gene. The CDR3 reads CASSLIGGSDTQYF. CDR3 DNA sequence: TGTGCCAGCAGCTTAATAGGGGGGTCGGATACGCAGTATTTT.

The CDR3 coding sequence is TGTGCCAGCAGCTCGGGACTAGCGGGAATCCAAGAGACCCAGTACTTC. The encoded protein is CASSSGLAGIQETQYF. The V gene is TRBV5-4, the J gene TRBJ2-5; TRBD2 aligns across 13 bases. The CDR3 extends over 16 amino acids. V trimming: 3 bases; J trimming: 1 base; junction bases outside the gene matches: 3. Germline values: CDR1 SGHNT, CDR2 YYREEE (reference sequence).

This clone was counted only a few times. Additional DNA sequences in this sample encode the identical CDR3. V usage is TRBV30 and J usage is TRBJ2-7, with 7 positions matching TRBD1. Looked up from germline, CDR1 is GTSNPN and CDR2 is SVGIG (reference sequence). CDR3 length: 13 amino acids. V lost 1 base, J lost 2 bases, and 2 bases stayed unmatched. The DNA for the CDR3 is TGTGCCTGGAGTGGGGACAGAGCCTACGAGCAGTACTTC. Amino acid sequence: CAWSGDRAYEQYF.

The chain recombines TRBV5-6 with TRBJ2-7; D unresolved. Germline V CDR1 and CDR2: SGHDT, YYEEEE. Trimming took 0 bases from V and 3 from J, leaving 10 bases between them. CDR3 length: 14 amino acids. The CDR3 protein is CASSLEGVVYEQYF. In DNA, the CDR3 is TGTGCCAGCAGCTTGGAAGGAGTTGTCTACGAGCAGTACTTC.

The chain has TRBV29-1 and TRBJ1-2; 9 nucleotides align to TRBD1. The junction had 3 bases not matched to a gene; V was cut back by 6 bases and J by 4 bases. The length of the CDR3 is 12 residues. The germline CDR1 and CDR2 sequences are SQVTM and ANQGSEA. As DNA, the CDR3 is TGCAGCGTGGGACAGGGCCCCTATGGCTACACCTTC. Protein: CSVGQGPYGYTF.

The chain links TRBV5-1 to TRBJ2-1; TRBD2 might be the D (5 bases). The V gene's germline CDR1 is SGHRS and CDR2 YFSETQ. The CDR3 has 15 amino acids. V was pared by 0 bases and J by 3 bases, with 10 bases between. CDR3 bases: TGCGCCAGCAGCTTGGACGGGAATGACTACAATGAGCAGTTCTTC. Its protein is CASSLDGNDYNEQFF.

In this sample, this clone turned up once. The V gene is TRBV6-1, the J gene TRBJ2-7; TRBD1 matches 9 bases. The CDR3 totals 14 residues. Per germline, CDR1 MNHNS and CDR2 SASEGT. Unmatched junction bases numbered 9, after V lost 6 bases and J lost 6 bases. CDR3 residues: CASSPTGGASEQYF. The CDR3, as DNA: TGTGCCAGCAGCCCGACAGGGGGGGCTTCCGAGCAGTACTTC.

This clone occurred once. The chain employs TRBV2 and TRBJ2-5, with D tentatively TRBD2 (6 bases). The J call may not be correct, given that the DNA end is closer to TRBJ2-7. CDR3 size: 15 residues. Germline V gives CDR1 SNHLY, CDR2 FYNNEI. The CDR3 loop reads CASVRGSGFFNEQYF. The CDR3 DNA is TGTGCCAGCGTCCGGGGGTCCGGATTTTTCAACGAGCAGTACTTC.

V gene TRBV11-3 combines with J gene TRBJ2-5; TRBD2 is a possible D gene (7 bases). Germline assignment: CDR1 SGHNT and CDR2 YENEEA. V lost 0 bases, J lost 7 bases, and 12 bases lay in between. The CDR3 runs 14 residues. This CDR3 is CASSLERGGGTQYF. The CDR3 DNA reads TGTGCCAGCAGCTTAGAAAGGGGAGGGGGGACCCAGTACTTC.

The V and J genes are TRBV28 and TRBJ1-4; D is unresolved. The V gene lost 6 bases and the J gene lost 0 bases, with 8 bases spanning the gap. The CDR3 is 14 amino acids. Germline values: CDR1 MDHEN, CDR2 SYDVKM. As DNA, the CDR3 is TGTGCCAGCAGCATATTTGCAACTAATGAAAAACTGTTTTTT. Translated, it gives CASSIFATNEKLFF.

The chain is built from TRBV7-3 and TRBJ2-2; tentatively, D is TRBD1 (6 bases). The CDR3 covers 16 residues. V was trimmed by 1 base and J by 0 bases, leaving 9 bases between them. Germline V CDR1 and CDR2: SGHTA, FQGTGA. The CDR3 nucleotides read TGTGCCAGCAGCTTAAGGGGGCTAACGAACACCGGGGAGCTGTTTTTT. Translated, it gives CASSLRGLTNTGELFF.

The chain is built from TRBV15 and TRBJ2-7; unclear D gene. Trimming took off 5 bases at V and 0 bases at J, with 8 bases between the two ends. The CDR3 is made up of 13 amino acids. Germline CDR1 is LNHNV and CDR2 is YYDKDF (reference sequence). The CDR3 nucleotides read TGTGCCACCAGCTACAAAATCTCCTACGAGCAGTACTTC. Protein sequence: CATSYKISYEQYF.

The chain is built from TRBV6-5 and TRBJ1-1, with 7 bases fitting TRBD1. CDR1 and CDR2 (germline): MNHEY, SVGAGI. This CDR3 has 14 residues. Trimming cost V 6 bases and J 1 base; bases outside gene matches: 5. The CDR3 DNA sequence: TGTGCCAGCAGCAGGGGACAGCGGAACACTGAAGCTTTCTTT. Its protein product is CASSRGQRNTEAFF.

In regard to this clone: Additional DNA sequences in this sample encode the identical CDR3. The chain is built from TRBV18 and TRBJ1-1; D gene uncertain. This CDR3 is 14 amino acids long. Trimming cost V 1 base and J 1 base, with 7 bases left between them. Germline loops: CDR1 KGHSH, CDR2 LQKENI. The CDR3 region is CASSPLTGNTEAFF. The DNA for the CDR3 is TGTGCCAGCTCACCACTTACGGGGAACACTGAAGCTTTCTTT.

Details on this clone: This specimen includes other DNA sequences encoding the same CDR3. This chain uses TRBV28 with TRBJ1-1, with unresolved D. Per germline, CDR1 MDHEN and CDR2 SYDVKM. The CDR3 has 12 residues. V lost 5 bases, J lost 2 bases, and 6 bases lay in between. CDR3 in amino acids: CASSTLNTEAFF. CDR3 DNA sequence: TGTGCCAGCAGTACACTTAACACTGAAGCTTTCTTT.

This chain links TRBV28 with TRBJ2-1; 7 nucleotides agree with TRBD2. Germline CDR1 reads MDHEN; CDR2 reads SYDVKM. The V and J ends lost 7 bases and 5 bases, in that order; junction bases with no gene match: 8. The CDR3 runs to 14 residues. CDR3 loop: CASIGPAGNNEQFF. The CDR3, as DNA: TGTGCCAGCATTGGGCCAGCGGGGAACAATGAGCAGTTCTTC. Supplemented by reference TRBV28 and TRBJ2-1, the full variable domain reads DVKVTQSSRYLVKRTGEKVFLECVQDMDHENMFWYRQDPGLGLRLIYFSYDVKMKEKGDIPEGYSVSREKKERFSLILESASTNQTSMYLCASIGPAGNNEQFFGPGTRLTVL.

The chain carries TRBV1 and TRBJ2-1; the table's D gene call, TRBD2, was not cross checked with the DNA. TRBV1 is a pseudogene. The CDR3 is 15 amino acids. This CDR3 reads CTSSQVAGLDNEQFF. DNA for the CDR3: TGCACCAGCAGCCAAGTAGCGGGCCTTGACAATGAGCAGTTCTTC.

CDR3 coding DNA: TGTGCCAGCAACAGCGGGATCCCCAATGAGCAGTTCTTC. Translating it yields CASNSGIPNEQFF. V is TRBV9 and J is TRBJ2-1, with 7 bases that match TRBD2. This CDR3 is 13 amino acids long. J was trimmed by 6 bases and V by 6 bases; bases with no gene match: 6. CDR1 is SGDLS, CDR2 YYNGEE, per germline.

Only a few counts were recorded for this clone. J is TRBJ2-1 and V is TRBV28; the match to TRBD2 covers 9 bases. Trimming took 8 bases from V and 5 from J; bases not matched to a gene: 19. CDR1 is MDHEN, CDR2 SYDVKM, per germline. The CDR3 contains 18 residues. The CDR3 region has the DNA TGTGCCAGCGGGGGGCCCTTTAGCGGGAGACCTCTTGACAATGAGCAGTTCTTC. This encodes CASGGPFSGRPLDNEQFF.

The rearrangement uses TRBV6-1 and TRBJ1-2; D unresolved. Germline V gives CDR1 MNHNS, CDR2 SASEGT. Trimming took off 1 base at V and 6 bases at J, with 12 bases between the two ends. There are 14 residues in the CDR3. The CDR3 coding sequence is TGTGCCAGCAGTGAAGGGCCAGGCCGAAATGGCTACACCTTC. Amino acid sequence: CASSEGPGRNGYTF.

The genes are TRBV5-1 and TRBJ2-7, with 9 bases fitting TRBD1. Germline V lookup: CDR1 SGHRS, CDR2 YFSETQ. CDR3 length: 14 residues. The trim removed 6 bases at V and 1 base at J, leaving 5 bases unmatched. The CDR3 spells CASKPGQGSYEQYF. CDR3 sequence (DNA): TGCGCCAGCAAACCGGGACAGGGTTCCTACGAGCAGTACTTC.

Of note for this clone: This CDR3 is also generated by other DNA sequences in the sample. V usage is TRBV28 and J usage is TRBJ2-5; 11 nucleotides align to TRBD1. V was pared by 8 bases and J by 2 bases, with 1 base of the junction left unmatched. The germline gives CDR1 MDHEN, CDR2 SYDVKM. This CDR3 is built from 13 residues. The CDR3 loop is CASRDRGQETQYF. For the CDR3, the DNA is TGTGCCAGCCGGGACAGGGGGCAAGAGACCCAGTACTTC. The full variable domain, its missing parts supplied by reference TRBV28 and TRBJ2-5, is DVKVTQSSRYLVKRTGEKVFLECVQDMDHENMFWYRQDPGLGLRLIYFSYDVKMKEKGDIPEGYSVSREKKERFSLILESASTNQTSMYLCASRDRGQETQYFGPGTRLLVL.

The rearrangement links TRBV10-3 to TRBJ1-2; no clear D gene. The V and J ends lost 6 bases and 1 base respectively, with 12 bases between them. The CDR3 has 14 residues. Germline CDR1 is ENHRY and CDR2 is SYGVKD. The CDR3 reads CAIRPTVLNYGYTF. The CDR3 DNA reads TGTGCCATCAGGCCAACAGTTCTTAACTATGGCTACACCTTC.